The following is a T cell receptor beta chain sequence with its context. This clone's antigen is unknown. No base quality information exists; no much larger clone differs at one position. The entry originates in a study of T cell clonotyping in hematopoietic cell transplantation (dated by TCRdb to about 2021). For context, the study as a whole: Pretransplant samples from recipients were collected after cytoreduction. Patients were recruited between 2015 and January 2017 and followed until late 2020 or death. The study collected 130 to 150 blood samples from about 40 consecutive transplant recipients and their related donors. What the study reported, not specific to this receptor: Broader posttransplant TCR repertoire diversity was predicted by donor and pretransplant recipient Inverse Simpson Index values. A decrease in recipient TCR diversity was observed after transplant, and a progressive increase in pathologically expanded clonotypes was seen from day 30 to day 180. Just a small fraction of recipient repertoires overlapped with donor repertoires, and more than 97% appeared de novo at the given depth. The sample size was limited, and CD4 and CD8 repertoire contributions could not be separated because cells were not sorted.

The sample's time point label, decoded: recipient sample about 28 days before transplant, after cytoreduction. Blood from recipients was drawn roughly 28 days before transplant, then again at days 30, 100 and 180 after transplant. Using Nuclei Lysis Solution, genomic DNA was extracted from unfractionated peripheral blood mononuclear cells that were either fresh or cryopreserved. The immunoSEQ assay, a bias-controlled multiplex PCR using V- and J-specific primers, was used to amplify TCR beta CDR3 regions from genomic DNA. In a second PCR step, a proprietary barcode and Illumina adapter sequences were attached to the CDR3 amplicons. An Illumina MiSeq instrument was used to sequence the CDR3 libraries. The original methods were these. Export and quality control were handled in immunoSEQ Analyzer 3.0, while downstream analyses relied on R Bioconductor and Immunarch. Only productive rearrangements within the normalized downsampled data set were used in the calculation of repertoire metrics. Pathologically expanded clonotypes were defined as those larger than 5 templates in the normalized cohort. The Inverse Simpson Index was used to measure repertoire diversity. CMV-specificity analyses were carried out on the non-normalized data set to capture all clonotypes. TCRdb took over this immuneACCESS table, retaining in-frame rearrangements with V and J assigned. Such tables are incomplete; in checked studies, under half of the missing clones stem from an unresolved V gene, and the remainder is unexplained. Clonal size and the V and J genes are those of that table, whereas D and trimming came from the DNA. The sample table lists roughly 80,000 clones, about 96% of them with a count of one. The leading ten clones occupy roughly 1.5% of the sample.

This sample comprised peripheral blood mononuclear cells, obtained before stem cell transplant. The clonotype comes from a woman aged 45 to 65 with acute myeloid leukemia. Some clones in this sample may be carry-over from other donors' samples.

For the CDR3, the sequence is CASSPTGDRAEAFF. The sequenced DNA: TGTGCCAGCAGCCCCACAGGGGATAGGGCTGAAGCTTTCTTT. The chain joins TRBV7-6 to TRBJ1-1, and 7 bases in between align with TRBD1. For this chain, trimming is 5 bases at the V end and 6 bases at the J end, and the number of junction bases without a gene match is 9. The CDR3, from cysteine to phenylalanine, totals 14 residues. Just the 42-base CDR3 DNA is kept, in frame starting at base 1. The germline V gene encodes CDR1 SGHVS and CDR2 FNYEAQ.